The source of this T cell receptor (beta chain) is a study of long-term antiretroviral therapy in people with HIV. Findings of the study overall: Clones that expanded before ART (that is, prior to treatment) dominated the repertoire at all time points. Investigators report no available data on ART adherence, viral resistance or therapy changes. The data indicate that diversity increased after ART but remained below transplant donor controls.

Researchers ran immunoSEQ v3.0 at survey level. Clones were read by immunoSEQ multiplex PCR, and TCRdb kept only the in-frame ones, dropping some. This sample has about 12,000 clones, with 70% to 80% found just once. Worth noting for this clone: Antigen specificity is unknown.

The germline V gene has CDR1 SGHRS and CDR2 YFSETQ. V was trimmed by 0 bases and J by 0 bases, leaving 5 bases between them. The CDR3 consists of 14 residues. This sequence was found in a woman in her late teens or twenties with HIV. This chain joins TRBV5-1 and TRBJ2-3; the D is unclear. Sequences were derived from unsorted PBMCs, sampled 1.3 years after starting antiretroviral therapy. CDR3 loop: CASSLGLSTDTQYF. The CDR3, as DNA: TGCGCCAGCAGCTTGGGTCTTAGCACAGATACGCAGTATTTT.